What follows describes a single TCR beta chain. Its matching antigen is unknown. Naive CD8 libraries came from approximately 20,000 to 980,000 sorted cells with 10%, 30% or 50% RNA. This sample is part of a study of molecular identifiers for immune sequencing clone quantification. Study results and limitations: Clones that had above 20 RNA copies took up over 99% of effector molecules but under 1% in naive cells. Spiked Jurkat TCR RNA originating from one cell could reportedly be identified amid around 970,000 naive cells.

The length of the CDR3 is 12 residues. CDR1 is DFQATT and CDR2 is SNEGSKA in the germline V gene (reference sequence). Trimming took 8 bases from V and 3 from J; bases not matched to a gene: 5. Bulk TCR libraries used previously described methods and listed TCR primers. From the PCR reads, TCRdb called clonotypes with MiXCR, one entry per CDR3 protein. Here the sample spans 100,000 or so distinct CDR3 sequences, 36% being singletons. Sequenced: naive CD8+ T cells from blood, with Jurkat cell RNA spiked in. As for subset: FACS-sorted CD8+CD4-CCR7+CD45RA+ naive T cells. V is TRBV20-1 and J is TRBJ2-7; 9 positions match TRBD1. This TCR came from a human donor in good health. Some libraries in this study had Jurkat cell RNA spiked in. DNA for the CDR3: TGCAGTACAGGGGGCGGTTTCTACGAGCAGTACTTC. Its translation: CSTGGGFYEQYF.